This TCR beta chain was sequenced for a study of response to subunit inactivated influenza vaccine. This clonotype has more than one count but fewer than ten. Its antigen is still unknown. Notes on the study in general: The study's authors posited that every seasonal influenza vaccination enlists few new T cells.

V was pared by 1 base and J by 9 bases, with 13 bases between. The CDR3 covers 15 residues. The germline V gene has CDR1 SGHTA and CDR2 FQGNSA. From the RT-PCR reads, TCRdb called clonotypes with MiXCR, one entry per CDR3 protein. Among about 190,000 distinct CDR3 sequences listed, roughly 14% were seen once. The source is a middle-aged man who received an inactivated influenza vaccine. Sequences were derived from CD8+ T cells sorted from PBMCs, sampled less than 6 days after vaccination. J is TRBJ1-6 and V is TRBV7-2; the D is unclear. The CDR3 nucleotides read TGTGCCAGCAGCTTAGAGGCAGGACTGGGTTCACCCCTCCACTTT. Its translation: CASSLEAGLGSPLHF.